The clone carrying this T cell receptor beta chain appeared once. What it recognizes is unknown. The record originates from a study of radiation and T cells in renal cell carcinoma. Study-level points and caveats: Without pretreatment biopsies, baseline tumor clonotype presence was undetermined. From baseline, blood top tumor clonotypes peaked at 2 weeks post-radiation.

Sequencing was performed with immunoSEQ multiplex PCR; in TCRdb, only in-frame clones are kept and a portion is missing. The sample includes 100,000 to 150,000 clones, approximately 78% of them seen just once. The sample's time point: baseline pretreatment blood. Treatment reported: 15 Gy SBRT to primary tumor, nephrectomy 4 weeks later. The tumor was a clear cell renal cell carcinoma. The CDR3 runs 17 residues. V lost 2 bases to trimming and J lost 0 bases; unmatched junction nucleotides: 5. Germline V gene sequence: CDR1 MDHEN, CDR2 SYDVKM. The clonotype originates from a woman aged 60 to 75 with renal cell carcinoma. Sequencing was performed on blood, taken from a patient whose treatment included radiotherapy and nephrectomy. The chain has TRBV28 and TRBJ2-3, with TRBD2 matching 10 bases. The CDR3, as DNA: TGTGCCAGCAGTTTACTAGCGGGGGTGGCTAGCACAGATACGCAGTATTTT. This codes for CASSLLAGVASTDTQYF.